The clone carrying this T cell receptor beta chain was detected a few times. Seattle researchers signed up patients amid active infection and tracked them longitudinally. V lost 8 bases and J lost 14; bases outside the gene matches: 17. The CDR3 length is 13 residues. Germline assignment: CDR1 KGHSH and CDR2 LQKENI. This sample is drawn from a study of blood T cell repertoires in COVID-19. As originally analysed: Amplifying reference gene primers gave estimates of nucleated cell counts. The method was immunoSEQ multiplex PCR; TCRdb's version includes in-frame clones alone and lacks a portion of them. From that table come the V and J calls and clone size; the DNA was used to work out D and trimming. The data show some 450,000 clones, about nine tenths seen once.

The chain recombines TRBV18 with TRBJ1-2, with 7 bases identical to TRBD1. The sequence was collected from a woman aged 50 to 60 with COVID-19, enrolled during active disease. The sample comprised peripheral blood. CDR3 amino acids: CASAPGEGAGGTF. CDR3 nucleotide sequence: TGTGCCAGCGCCCCGGGCGAGGGGGCTGGGGGGACCTTC.